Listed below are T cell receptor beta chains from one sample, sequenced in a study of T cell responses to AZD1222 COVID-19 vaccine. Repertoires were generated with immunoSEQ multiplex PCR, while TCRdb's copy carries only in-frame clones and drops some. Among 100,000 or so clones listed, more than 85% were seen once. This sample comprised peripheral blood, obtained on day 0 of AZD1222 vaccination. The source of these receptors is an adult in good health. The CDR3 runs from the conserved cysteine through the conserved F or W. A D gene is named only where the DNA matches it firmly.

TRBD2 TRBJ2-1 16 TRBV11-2 CASSLVRSGGHNEQFF
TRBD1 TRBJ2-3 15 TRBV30 CAWSFTGASTDTQYF
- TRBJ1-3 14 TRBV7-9 CASSSGLSGNTIYF
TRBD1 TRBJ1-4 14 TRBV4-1 CASSPDRGVGKLFF
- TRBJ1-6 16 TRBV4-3 CASSQDSSSYNSPLHF
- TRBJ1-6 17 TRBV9 CASSSPQGRPKNSPLHF
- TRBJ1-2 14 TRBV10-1 CASNYVRQGYGYTF
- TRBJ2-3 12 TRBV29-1 CSVSGTGDTQYF
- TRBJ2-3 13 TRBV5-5 CASSGTVPDTQYF
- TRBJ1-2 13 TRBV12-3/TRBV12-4 CASSPTGNRGYTF
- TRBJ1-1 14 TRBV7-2 CASSLADANTEAFF
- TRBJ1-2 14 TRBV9 CASSVAPGPYGYTF
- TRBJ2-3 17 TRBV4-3 CASSQAGGGAPPDTQYF
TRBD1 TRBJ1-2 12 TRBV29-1 CSVGDRNYGYTF
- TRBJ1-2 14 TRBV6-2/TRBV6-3 CASSYRGGIYGYTF
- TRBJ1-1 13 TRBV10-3 CAMTGDMNTEAFF
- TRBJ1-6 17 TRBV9 CASSVVPTQGSNSPLHF
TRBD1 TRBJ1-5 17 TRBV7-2 CASSSRGGQGTNQPQHF
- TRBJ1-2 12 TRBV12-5 CASGPQGIGYTF
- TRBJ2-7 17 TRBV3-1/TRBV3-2 CASSQDAGEGNSYEQYF
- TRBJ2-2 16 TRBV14 CASSQEHRVWTGELFF
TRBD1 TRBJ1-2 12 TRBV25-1 CASKGTVHGYTF
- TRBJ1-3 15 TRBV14 CASSRAGVAGNTIYF
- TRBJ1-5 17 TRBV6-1 CASSEGKGAWGNQPQHF
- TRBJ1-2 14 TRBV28 CASSLLRTDYGYTF
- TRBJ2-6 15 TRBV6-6 CASSYRGDGANVLTF
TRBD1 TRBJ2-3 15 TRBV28 CASTTPGQGSDTQYF
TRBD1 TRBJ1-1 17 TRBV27 CASSLRQGKYGNTEAFF
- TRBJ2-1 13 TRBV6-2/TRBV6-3 CASTYRIYNEQFF
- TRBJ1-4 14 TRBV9 CASSASGAREKLFF
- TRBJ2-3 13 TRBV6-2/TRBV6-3 CASSYSSGVPQYF
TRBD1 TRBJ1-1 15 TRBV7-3 CASSTLQGANTEAFF
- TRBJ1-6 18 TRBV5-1 CASSLVRSQDSYNSPLHF
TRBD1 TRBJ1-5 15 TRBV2 CASSGRGRSNQPQHF
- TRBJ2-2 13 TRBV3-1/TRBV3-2 CASSLRGTGELFF
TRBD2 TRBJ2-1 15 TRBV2 CASSDRTSGGREQFF
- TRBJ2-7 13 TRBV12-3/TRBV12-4 CASTYSDRNEQYF
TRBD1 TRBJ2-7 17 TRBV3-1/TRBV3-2 CASSPDRGRLEPYEQYF
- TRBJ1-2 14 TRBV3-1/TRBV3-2 CASSQERGVRGYTF
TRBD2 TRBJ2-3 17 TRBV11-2 CASSLAGGGVPTDTQYF
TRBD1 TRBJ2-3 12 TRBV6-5 CASSSGGFTQYF
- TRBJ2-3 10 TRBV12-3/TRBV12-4 CASSRHTQYF
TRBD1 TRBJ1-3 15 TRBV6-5 CASSRQGLVGNTIYF
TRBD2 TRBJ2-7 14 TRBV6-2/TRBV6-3 CASSLLAGAYEQYF
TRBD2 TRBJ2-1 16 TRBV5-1 CASSWSTSGGNNEQFF
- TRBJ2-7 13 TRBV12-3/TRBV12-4 CASSFKGSYEQYF
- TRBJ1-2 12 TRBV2 CASSAGLAGYTF
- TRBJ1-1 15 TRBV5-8 CASSLGQVGDTEAFF
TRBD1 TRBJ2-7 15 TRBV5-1 CASSSSLGGLYEQYF
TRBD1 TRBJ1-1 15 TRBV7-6 CASSPGQGMNTEAFF
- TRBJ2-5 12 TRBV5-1 CASRRTEETQYF
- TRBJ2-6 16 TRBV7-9 CASSLAQGAGANVLTF
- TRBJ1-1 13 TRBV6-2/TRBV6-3 CASSYGTNTEAFF
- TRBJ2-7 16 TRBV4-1 CASSQDVAGLNYEQYF
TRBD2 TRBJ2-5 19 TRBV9 CASSLELPGLAGGGGTQYF
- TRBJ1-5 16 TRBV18 CASSPPGKGVNQPQHF
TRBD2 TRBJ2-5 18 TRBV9 CASSAPWTSGGSQETQYF